This TCR beta chain was observed in a study of T-cell memory formation after mild COVID-19. Study-wide context: Clusters of TCRs were largely donor specific.

The CDR3 runs 15 residues. Trimming took 6 bases from V and 7 from J, leaving 19 bases between them. Germline V gene data show CDR1 as DFQATT and CDR2 as SNEGSKA (reference sequence). In TCRdb, the 5' RACE reads were re-called with MiXCR into one record per CDR3 protein. The sample holds 210,000 or so distinct CDR3 sequences, over 9.5% seen once. In regard to this clonotype: Antigen unknown.

Study conclusions and caveats: Contracting clones from day 15 to 85 had balanced CD4/CD8; later expanders favoured CD4+. Prior to infection, memory already included some responding clones, suggesting cross-reactive memory joined. CD4+ contracting clones were found mainly in CM and EM, and CD8+ ones in EMRA.

Sequences were obtained from PBMCs or a T cell subset sorted from them (not recorded which). This clonotype was obtained from a man between 18 and 29 years old who had mild COVID-19 (a few samples of this study predate the infection). Cell type and time point are not known. J is TRBJ1-6 and V is TRBV20-1, with unresolved D. CDR3 coding DNA: TGCAGTGCCTCCGGGGTGGCGGTGGGAAATTCACCCCTCCACTTT. Its translation is CSASGVAVGNSPLHF.